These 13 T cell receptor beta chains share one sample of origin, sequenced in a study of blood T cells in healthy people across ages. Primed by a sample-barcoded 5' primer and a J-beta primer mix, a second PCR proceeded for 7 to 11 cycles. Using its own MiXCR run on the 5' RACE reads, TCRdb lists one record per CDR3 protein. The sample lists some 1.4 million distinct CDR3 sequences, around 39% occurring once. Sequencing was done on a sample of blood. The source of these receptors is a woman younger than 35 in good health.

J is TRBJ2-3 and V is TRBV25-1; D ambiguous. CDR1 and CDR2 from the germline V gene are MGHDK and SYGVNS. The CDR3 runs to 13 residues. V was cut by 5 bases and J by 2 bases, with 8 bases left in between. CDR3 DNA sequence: TGTGCCAGCAGTCCCCCTGCCACAGATACGCAGTATTTT. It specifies CASSPPATDTQYF.

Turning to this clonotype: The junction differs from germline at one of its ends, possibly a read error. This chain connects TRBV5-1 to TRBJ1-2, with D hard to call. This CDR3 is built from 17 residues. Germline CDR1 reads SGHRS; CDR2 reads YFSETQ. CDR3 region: CASSLSSAASSNYGHTF. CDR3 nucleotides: TGCGCCAGCAGCTTGAGTTCGGCAGCATCATCTAACTATGGCCACACCTTC.

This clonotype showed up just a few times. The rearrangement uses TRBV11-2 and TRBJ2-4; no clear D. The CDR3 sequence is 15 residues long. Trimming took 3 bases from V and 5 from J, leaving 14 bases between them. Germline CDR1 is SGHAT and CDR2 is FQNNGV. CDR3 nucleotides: TGTGCCAGCAGCTTTCCCCTTTCCTCGGAAAACATTCAGTACTTC. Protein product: CASSFPLSSENIQYF.

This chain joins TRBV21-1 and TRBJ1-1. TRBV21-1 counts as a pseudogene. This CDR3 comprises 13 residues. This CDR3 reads CASSRDLLDEAFF. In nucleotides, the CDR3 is TGTGCCAGCAGCAGGGACCTCTTGGATGAAGCTTTCTTT.

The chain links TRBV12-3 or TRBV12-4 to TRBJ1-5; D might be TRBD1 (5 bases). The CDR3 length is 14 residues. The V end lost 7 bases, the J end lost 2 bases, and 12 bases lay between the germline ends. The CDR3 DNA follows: TGTGCCAGCATTGGGGGAGGAGGCAATCAGCCCCAGCATTTT. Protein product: CASIGGGGNQPQHF.

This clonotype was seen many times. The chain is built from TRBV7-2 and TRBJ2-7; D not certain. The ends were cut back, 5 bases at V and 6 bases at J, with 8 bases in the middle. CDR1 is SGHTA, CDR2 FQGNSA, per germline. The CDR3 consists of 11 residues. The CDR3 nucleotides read TGTGCCAGCAGCCTTGGGCTCGAGCAGTACTTC. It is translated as CASSLGLEQYF.

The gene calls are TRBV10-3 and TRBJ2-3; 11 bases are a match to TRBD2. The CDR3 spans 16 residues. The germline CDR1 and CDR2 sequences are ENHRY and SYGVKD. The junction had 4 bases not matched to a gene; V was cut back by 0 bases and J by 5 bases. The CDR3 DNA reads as TGTGCCATCAGTGAGTCTACTAGCGGGAGTGGAGATACGCAGTATTTT. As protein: CAISESTSGSGDTQYF.

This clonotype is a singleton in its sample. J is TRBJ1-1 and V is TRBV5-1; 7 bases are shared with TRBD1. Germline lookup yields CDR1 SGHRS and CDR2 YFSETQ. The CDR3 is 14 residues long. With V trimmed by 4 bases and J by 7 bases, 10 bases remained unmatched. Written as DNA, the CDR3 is TGCGCCAGCAGCGTTGATGGCAGGACAGGTGAAGCTTTCTTT. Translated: CASSVDGRTGEAFF.

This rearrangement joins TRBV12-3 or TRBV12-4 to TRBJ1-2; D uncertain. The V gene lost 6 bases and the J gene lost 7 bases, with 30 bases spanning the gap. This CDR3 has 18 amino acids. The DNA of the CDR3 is TGTGCCAGCAGCGGATTCTCGTTTGGCCAAGAATACCCCAGTGGCTACACCTTC. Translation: CASSGFSFGQEYPSGYTF.

In DNA, the CDR3 is TGTGCCTGGAGAGGCGGATCCGGGGCGAGCGAGCAGTTCTTC. It codes for CAWRGGSGASEQFF. The chain has TRBV30 and TRBJ2-1; D tentatively reads TRBD1 or TRBD2 (5 bases each). Trimming removed 3 bases from V and 10 bases from J, with 19 bases in between. Germline CDR1 reads GTSNPN; CDR2 reads SVGIG (reference sequence). The CDR3 runs to 14 residues.

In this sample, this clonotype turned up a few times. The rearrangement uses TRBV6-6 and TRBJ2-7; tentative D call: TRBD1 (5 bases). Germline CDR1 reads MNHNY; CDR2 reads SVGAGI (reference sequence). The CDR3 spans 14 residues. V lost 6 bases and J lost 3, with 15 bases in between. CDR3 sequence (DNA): TGTGCCAGCAGAAAGCAGGGAATTAGCTACGAGCAGTACTTC. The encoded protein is CASRKQGISYEQYF.

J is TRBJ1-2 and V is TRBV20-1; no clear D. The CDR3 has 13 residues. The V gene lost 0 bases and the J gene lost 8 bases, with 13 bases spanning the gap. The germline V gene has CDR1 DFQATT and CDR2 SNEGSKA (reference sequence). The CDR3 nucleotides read TGCAGTGCTAGAGATCTGGATTTCTGGGGCTACACCTTC. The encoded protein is CSARDLDFWGYTF.

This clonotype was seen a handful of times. CDR3 in DNA: TGTGCCAGCAGTATCCCCGGGACCCTGGAGACCCAGTACTTC. Translated: CASSIPGTLETQYF. The rearrangement joins TRBV28 to TRBJ2-5; D is possibly TRBD1 or TRBD2 (5 bases each). The CDR3 extends over 14 amino acids. The germline V and J ends were trimmed by 5 bases and 5 bases, with 15 bases remaining between them. Per the germline V gene, CDR1 is MDHEN and CDR2 is SYDVKM.